The clone carrying this T cell receptor (beta chain) was detected ten times or more. As yet, its antigen is unknown. The CDR3 consists of 15 residues. V was shortened by 4 bases and J by 0 bases, with 13 bases between the two germline ends. Germline assignment: CDR1 DFQATT and CDR2 SNEGSKA (reference sequence). This sample is drawn from a study of early T cells in non-severe SARS-CoV-2 infection. For the study at large: Sequencing of unsorted whole blood was done on bulk RNA, leaving chains unpaired.

Broader study findings: Matching with VDJdb favored anti-spike CD8 responses (missing private and CD4 specificities).

Individual cDNA molecules each received unique molecular identifiers attached to them. Each CDR3 protein is one row after TCRdb ran MiXCR on the 5' RACE reads. The sample comprises approximately 21,000 distinct CDR3 sequences, 4.5% to 5.5% of which are singletons, and over 8.5% rests with the top ten. The clonotype originates from an adult who was a healthcare worker with PCR-confirmed SARS-CoV-2 infection or an uninfected control (not recorded which). The material sequenced was whole blood. V usage is TRBV20-1 and J usage is TRBJ2-1, with no clear D. The CDR3 sequence: CSAKPPSSSYNEQFF. In nucleotides, the CDR3 is TGCAGTGCTAAGCCCCCCTCCAGCTCCTACAATGAGCAGTTCTTC.